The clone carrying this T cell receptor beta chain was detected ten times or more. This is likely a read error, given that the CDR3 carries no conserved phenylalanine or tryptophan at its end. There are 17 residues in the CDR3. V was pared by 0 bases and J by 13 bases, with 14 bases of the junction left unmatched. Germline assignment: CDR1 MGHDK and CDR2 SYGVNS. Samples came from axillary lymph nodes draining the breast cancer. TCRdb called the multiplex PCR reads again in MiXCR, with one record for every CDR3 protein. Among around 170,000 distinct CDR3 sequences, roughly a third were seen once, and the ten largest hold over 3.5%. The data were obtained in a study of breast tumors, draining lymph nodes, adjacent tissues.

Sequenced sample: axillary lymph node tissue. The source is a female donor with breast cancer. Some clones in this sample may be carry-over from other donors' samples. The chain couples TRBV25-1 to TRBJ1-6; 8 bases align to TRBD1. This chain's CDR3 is CASSEYLGRGPQAPLHL. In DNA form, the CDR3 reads TGTGCCAGCAGTGAATATCTTGGCAGGGGGCCCCAGGCGCCCCTCCACCTT.